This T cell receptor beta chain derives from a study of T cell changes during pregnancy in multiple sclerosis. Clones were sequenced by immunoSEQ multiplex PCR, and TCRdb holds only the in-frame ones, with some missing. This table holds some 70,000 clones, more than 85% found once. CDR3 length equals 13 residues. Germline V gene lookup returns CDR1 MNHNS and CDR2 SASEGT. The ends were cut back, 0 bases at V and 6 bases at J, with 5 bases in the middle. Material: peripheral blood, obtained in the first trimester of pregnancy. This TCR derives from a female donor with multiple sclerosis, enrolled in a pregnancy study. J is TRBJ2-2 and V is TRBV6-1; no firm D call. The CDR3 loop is CASSEARAGELFF. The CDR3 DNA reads TGTGCCAGCAGTGAAGCTCGGGCCGGGGAGCTGTTTTTT.